The TCR beta chain described here comes from a study of blood T cell repertoires in COVID-19. V was pared by 2 bases and J by 3 bases, with 10 bases between. The CDR3 spans 13 residues. Germline V CDR1 and CDR2: SQVTM, ANQGSEA. Clones were read by immunoSEQ multiplex PCR, and TCRdb kept only the in-frame ones, dropping some. The sample carries 310,000 or so clones, 80% to 90% recorded once. This TCR was recovered from a woman between 45 and 60 years old with acute or convalescent COVID-19. This chain links TRBV29-1 with TRBJ1-1; a possible D gene is TRBD1 (5 bases). Material: peripheral blood. Here the CDR3 DNA reads TGCAGCGTTGAACGGCAGGGCGACACTGAAGCTTTCTTT. It yields the protein CSVERQGDTEAFF.